The 25 T cell receptor beta chains listed next were all sequenced from one sample in a study of blood T cell repertoires in COVID-19. Clones were sequenced by immunoSEQ multiplex PCR, and TCRdb holds only the in-frame ones, with some missing. This table holds about 270,000 clones, around 83% found once. The specimen sequenced was peripheral blood. Receptor source: a man older than 75 with acute or convalescent COVID-19.

DNA for the CDR3: TGTGCCAGCAGCCAAGGGACAGGTATTAAGCCCCCGGATGAAGCTTTCTTT. This codes for CASSQGTGIKPPDEAFF. The chain couples TRBV3-1 (or the pseudogene TRBV3-2) to TRBJ1-1; the match to TRBD1 covers 7 bases. V shed 1 base, J shed 7 bases, and the junction held 15 bases outside the gene matches. Germline CDR1 is LGHDT and CDR2 is YNNKEL (reference sequence). The CDR3 runs to 17 residues.

The gene calls are TRBV5-6 and TRBJ1-2; D call uncertain. The V end was cut by 0 bases, the J end by 7 bases, with 13 bases between. The CDR3 sequence is 14 residues long. From germline, CDR1 is SGHDT and CDR2 YYEEEE. The CDR3, as DNA: TGTGCCAGCAGCTTGGACCAGAAACAGACTGGCTACACCTTC. Its protein is CASSLDQKQTGYTF.

The genes are TRBV18 and TRBJ1-2; possible D gene TRBD1, 6 bases. The CDR3 spans 16 residues. V was clipped by 0 bases and J by 7 bases, with 18 bases between them. CDR1 and CDR2 from the germline V gene are KGHSH and LQKENI. The CDR3 nucleotides are TGTGCCAGCTCACCACCGGCGGGGGCGGGGTTGCGTGGCTACACCTTC. Translated, it gives CASSPPAGAGLRGYTF.

The genes are TRBV6-1 and TRBJ2-6; 7 nucleotides match TRBD1. The CDR3 extends over 15 amino acids. The germline CDR1 and CDR2 sequences are MNHNS and SASEGT. The V segment lost 7 bases and the J segment 2 bases; nucleotides outside the gene matches: 5. The CDR3 coding sequence is TGTGCCAGCACAGGGGGACAAACTGGGGCCAACGTCCTGACTTTC. Its translation is CASTGGQTGANVLTF.

The rearrangement links TRBV9 to TRBJ2-7; the match to TRBD2 covers 13 bases. With 5 bases clipped from V and 7 bases from J, the junction kept 6 bases outside the gene matches. Germline V gives CDR1 SGDLS, CDR2 YYNGEE. The CDR3 loop spans 14 amino acids. CDR3 bases: TGTGCCAGCAGTCAACTAGCGGGAGGGAGGGAGCAGTACTTC. Its translation is CASSQLAGGREQYF. The full variable domain, with the rest looked up from reference TRBV9 and TRBJ2-7, is DSGVTQTPKHLITATGQRVTLRCSPRSGDLSVYWYQQSLDQGLQFLIQYYNGEERAKGNILERFSAQQFPDLHSELNLSSLELGDSALYFCASSQLAGGREQYFGPGTRLTVT.

This CDR3 reads CASWDRGAIGGYTF. The CDR3 DNA is TGTGCCAGTTGGGACAGGGGAGCTATTGGTGGCTACACCTTC. The rearrangement uses TRBV19 and TRBJ1-2; 10 bases agree with TRBD1. The V gene end was trimmed by 8 bases and the J gene end by 7 bases; junction bases not matched to a gene: 10. The length of the CDR3 is 14 residues. CDR1 is LNHDA, CDR2 SQIVND, per germline (reference sequence).

The chain employs TRBV5-4 and TRBJ1-2; possibly TRBD1 for D (5 bases). The germline V gene has CDR1 SGHNT and CDR2 YYREEE (reference sequence). This CDR3 contains 14 residues. Trimming pared 0 bases from V and 6 bases from J, leaving 12 bases between. In DNA, the CDR3 is TGTGCCAGCAGCTTGGCCGACAGATCTGATGGCTACACCTTC. This codes for CASSLADRSDGYTF. Together with reference TRBV5-4 and TRBJ1-2, the CDR3 gives the full variable domain: ETGVTQSPTHLIKTRGQQVTLRCSSQSGHNTVSWYQQALGQGPQFIFQYYREEENGRGNFPPRFSGLQFPNYSSELNVNALELDDSALYLCASSLADRSDGYTFGSGTRLTVV.

This chain connects TRBV5-1 to TRBJ2-1; the match to TRBD1 covers 10 bases. CDR1 is SGHRS, CDR2 YFSETQ, per germline. After removal of 2 bases from V and 6 bases from J, the junction contained 5 bases not matched to a gene. The CDR3 runs 15 residues. The CDR3 bases are TGCGCCAGCAGCTTAGGACAGGGGGTCCCCAATGAGCAGTTCTTC. This gives the protein CASSLGQGVPNEQFF.

The chain has TRBV11-2 and TRBJ1-6; D is uncertain. V was trimmed by 5 bases and J by 3 bases, leaving 5 bases between them. Germline lookup yields CDR1 SGHAT and CDR2 FQNNGV. CDR3 size: 13 residues. The CDR3 here is CASSHSYNSPLHF. Here the CDR3 DNA reads TGTGCCAGCAGCCACAGCTATAATTCACCCCTCCACTTT.

The chain links TRBV30 to TRBJ1-2; D is possibly TRBD1 (5 bases). The CDR3 is 15 amino acids. Trimming pared 0 bases from V and 1 base from J, leaving 12 bases between. The germline gives CDR1 GTSNPN, CDR2 SVGIG (reference sequence). The CDR3 region has the DNA TGTGCCTGGAGTGTGCAGGGAACACTTAACTATGGCTACACCTTC. It codes for CAWSVQGTLNYGYTF.

The chain uses TRBV6-5 and TRBJ2-5, with D perhaps TRBD1 (6 bases). V was cut by 6 bases and J by 1 base, with 9 bases left in between. The germline gives CDR1 MNHEY, CDR2 SVGAGI. This CDR3 contains 13 residues. CDR3 in amino acids: CASRIGGQETQYF. The CDR3 DNA sequence: TGTGCCAGCAGGATAGGGGGCCAAGAGACCCAGTACTTC.

The rearrangement joins TRBV28 to TRBJ2-5, with 11 bases matching TRBD1. Trimming cost V 2 bases and J 5 bases; bases outside gene matches: 4. There are 15 residues in the CDR3. Per germline, CDR1 MDHEN and CDR2 SYDVKM. The CDR3 is CASSLRTGGKETQYF. CDR3 bases: TGTGCCAGCAGTTTAAGGACAGGGGGCAAGGAGACCCAGTACTTC.

The table lists this clone with a few counts. The chain is built from TRBV10-2 and TRBJ1-1; 9 bases align to TRBD1. The CDR3 spans 14 residues. Germline V gene sequence: CDR1 WSHSY, CDR2 SAAADI. V gave up 7 bases and J gave up 3 bases; unmatched junction bases: 6. The CDR3 DNA is TGCGCCAGCAACCCTGGACAGGGGCACACTGAAGCTTTCTTT. It specifies CASNPGQGHTEAFF.

This clone occurred once. The chain recombines TRBV27 with TRBJ1-4; D gene unclear. The CDR3 totals 16 residues. Trimming pared 5 bases from V and 0 bases from J, leaving 13 bases between. Germline V gene lookup returns CDR1 MNHEY and CDR2 SMNVEV (reference sequence). DNA of the CDR3: TGTGCCAGCAGTCCGGAGCCAAGAACAACTAATGAAAAACTGTTTTTT. It encodes CASSPEPRTTNEKLFF.

The chain carries TRBV6-1 and TRBJ1-3, with 11 bases identical to TRBD1. Germline V gives CDR1 MNHNS, CDR2 SASEGT. The CDR3 loop spans 16 amino acids. Trimming at V came to 5 bases and at J to 4 bases, leaving 7 bases not matched to a gene. CDR3 in DNA: TGTGCCAGCAGTAAAGGACAGGGGGCGGGAGGAAACACCATATATTTT. Translating gives CASSKGQGAGGNTIYF.

The chain is built from TRBV3-1 (or the pseudogene TRBV3-2) and TRBJ2-7; the D is unclear. The CDR3 is 15 residues long. V lost 0 bases, J lost 3 bases, and 12 bases lay in between. Germline loops: CDR1 LGHDT, CDR2 YNNKEL (reference sequence). CDR3 nucleotide sequence: TGTGCCAGCAGCCAAGATGTACACCGGGTCTACGAGCAGTACTTC. This translates into CASSQDVHRVYEQYF.

The chain has TRBV18 and TRBJ1-2; TRBD1 matches 7 bases. V dropped 5 bases and J dropped 7; count of bases not matched to a gene: 7. Germline-derived CDR1 and CDR2 are KGHSH and LQKENI. The CDR3 loop spans 13 amino acids. The CDR3: CASSTTGAVGYTF. The CDR3 DNA is TGTGCCAGCTCAACCACAGGGGCGGTTGGCTACACCTTC.

The chain joins TRBV27 to TRBJ2-7; no definite D call. The CDR3 totals 14 residues. The V gene lost 3 bases and the J gene lost 5 bases, with 14 bases spanning the gap. CDR1 and CDR2 (germline): MNHEY, SMNVEV (reference sequence). This CDR3 reads CASSFSGSFNEQYF. CDR3 sequence (DNA): TGTGCCAGCAGTTTCTCCGGGTCCTTTAACGAGCAGTACTTC.

This clone occurred a few times. This chain's CDR3 is CASTFDRYNEQFF. The DNA of the CDR3 is TGTGCCAGCACTTTTGATCGGTACAATGAGCAGTTCTTC. The rearrangement joins TRBV2 to TRBJ2-1; D uncertain. CDR1 and CDR2 from the germline V gene are SNHLY and FYNNEI. The CDR3 extends over 13 amino acids. V lost 7 bases to trimming and J lost 4 bases, with 11 bases between them.

This clone came up a few times. CDR3 protein: CASSQRGSYEQYF. The CDR3 region has the DNA TGTGCCAGCAGCCAAAGGGGATCGTACGAGCAGTACTTC. The chain joins TRBV3-1 (or the pseudogene TRBV3-2) to TRBJ2-7, with D perhaps matching TRBD1 (5 bases). V lost 2 bases, J lost 4 bases, and 9 bases lay in between. The CDR3 is 13 amino acids. The V gene's germline CDR1 is LGHDT and CDR2 YNNKEL (reference sequence).

The V call is TRBV20-1, the J call TRBJ2-1; possibly TRBD2 for D (6 bases). V lost 3 bases to trimming and J lost 2 bases, with 20 bases between them. The V gene's germline CDR1 is DFQATT and CDR2 SNEGSKA (reference sequence). This CDR3 is 17 amino acids long. Written as DNA, the CDR3 is TGCAGTGCTAGTCCCGGGGGAGAGGCTGAAACCTACAATGAGCAGTTCTTC. Protein sequence: CSASPGGEAETYNEQFF.

The V gene is TRBV28, the J gene TRBJ1-2; 7 bases agree with TRBD1. The V gene end was trimmed by 7 bases and the J gene end by 0 bases; junction bases not matched to a gene: 5. This CDR3 comprises 14 residues. Germline V gene lookup returns CDR1 MDHEN and CDR2 SYDVKM. The CDR3 loop is CASTRDSSNYGYTF. CDR3 DNA: TGTGCCAGCACGCGGGACAGTTCTAACTATGGCTACACCTTC.

V gene TRBV6-2 or TRBV6-3 combines with J gene TRBJ2-1, with 10 bases lining up with TRBD2. The CDR3 is 16 residues long. The junction had 8 bases not matched to a gene; V was cut back by 0 bases and J by 9 bases. Germline V gene data show CDR1 as MNHEY and CDR2 as SVGEGT. CDR3 DNA sequence: TGTGCCAGCAGTTACTCGAGCGGGAGGGCCGAGTTTGAGCAGTTCTTC. Translation: CASSYSSGRAEFEQFF.

The chain is built from TRBV19 and TRBJ2-5; D is unresolved. The germline V and J ends were trimmed by 1 base and 7 bases, with 7 bases remaining between them. The CDR3 has 12 residues. CDR1 LNHDA and CDR2 SQIVND come from the germline V gene (reference sequence). The CDR3 reads CASSIGFGTQYF. In DNA form, the CDR3 reads TGTGCCAGTAGTATAGGCTTCGGGACCCAGTACTTC. Full variable domain (rest looked up from reference TRBV19 and TRBJ2-5): DGGITQSPKYLFRKEGQNVTLSCEQNLNHDAMYWYRQDPGQGLRLIYYSQIVNDFQKGDIAEGYSVSREKKESFPLTVTSAQKNPTAFYLCASSIGFGTQYFGPGTRLLVL.

This chain links TRBV28 with TRBJ2-1; D possibly corresponds to TRBD1 (5 bases). Germline values: CDR1 MDHEN, CDR2 SYDVKM. Trimming left V 7 bases short and J 9 bases short, with 25 bases between. This CDR3 comprises 16 residues. The CDR3 here is CASTQGAGRHRGEQFF. The CDR3, as DNA: TGTGCCAGCACCCAAGGGGCCGGACGCCATCGAGGTGAGCAGTTCTTC. Full variable domain (rest looked up from reference TRBV28 and TRBJ2-1): DVKVTQSSRYLVKRTGEKVFLECVQDMDHENMFWYRQDPGLGLRLIYFSYDVKMKEKGDIPEGYSVSREKKERFSLILESASTNQTSMYLCASTQGAGRHRGEQFFGPGTRLTVL.